One sample yielded the 19 T cell receptor beta chains listed below, sequenced in a study of human thymus T cells. Clones were sequenced by immunoSEQ multiplex PCR, and TCRdb holds only the in-frame ones, with some missing. This table holds 100,000 to 150,000 clones, over 85% found once. The thymus tissue came from resections taken during corrective heart surgery. Sequenced material: thymus tissue. The source is a boy under two years old with a congenital heart defect but otherwise immunologically healthy.

Notes on this clone: In the same sample, other DNA sequences code for this CDR3. The rearrangement uses TRBV5-1 and TRBJ1-4; D is undetermined. Per germline, CDR1 SGHRS and CDR2 YFSETQ. Deletions cut 0 bases from V and 3 bases from J, with 3 bases between. The CDR3 runs 13 residues. As DNA, the CDR3 is TGCGCCAGCAGCTTGGGCGCTAATGAAAAACTGTTTTTT. Translation: CASSLGANEKLFF.

This clone was observed a handful of times. V is TRBV12-5 and J is TRBJ1-1; D gene ambiguous. The CDR3 covers 12 residues. V was clipped by 6 bases and J by 5 bases, with 10 bases between them. Germline CDR1 LGHNT, CDR2 FRNRAP. CDR3 nucleotide sequence: TGTGCTAGTGGGCAGAGAACAACTGAAGCTTTCTTT. This translates into CASGQRTTEAFF.

The CDR3 reads CASSLMGDRGHTEAFF. For the CDR3, the DNA is TGTGCCAGCAGCTTAATGGGGGACAGGGGACACACTGAAGCTTTCTTT. V gene TRBV7-3 combines with J gene TRBJ1-1; 10 nucleotides match TRBD1. The CDR3 is 16 residues long. Unmatched junction bases numbered 5, after V lost 1 base and J lost 3 bases. Germline V gives CDR1 SGHTA, CDR2 FQGTGA.

V gene TRBV30 combines with J gene TRBJ1-3; TRBD1 aligns across 9 bases. V shed 2 bases, J shed 4 bases, and the junction held 6 bases outside the gene matches. In germline, CDR1 is GTSNPN, CDR2 SVGIG (reference sequence). CDR3 length: 15 residues. CDR3 sequence: CAWSLYRGRGNTIYF. CDR3 in DNA: TGTGCCTGGAGTCTCTACAGGGGGCGAGGAAACACCATATATTTT.

This chain uses TRBV29-1 with TRBJ1-2; perhaps TRBD1 as D (6 bases). The V gene's germline CDR1 is SQVTM and CDR2 ANQGSEA. The CDR3 runs 13 residues. Deletions cut 6 bases from V and 3 bases from J, with 14 bases between. DNA of the CDR3: TGCAGCGTCCCCGGGGGGGCGGACTATGGCTACACCTTC. Its translation: CSVPGGADYGYTF.

The chain recombines TRBV4-3 with TRBJ2-7; no clear D gene. V was cut by 2 bases and J by 4 bases, with 9 bases left in between. This CDR3 comprises 13 residues. Looked up from germline, CDR1 is LGHNA and CDR2 is YSLEER. Here the CDR3 reads CASSQRLEYEQYF. The CDR3 bases are TGCGCCAGCAGCCAACGCCTTGAATACGAGCAGTACTTC.

V and J are TRBV7-9 and TRBJ2-7, with D tentatively TRBD1 (7 bases). There are 14 residues in the CDR3. Germline lookup yields CDR1 SEHNR and CDR2 FQNEAQ (reference sequence). V was clipped by 5 bases and J by 4 bases, with 15 bases between them. The CDR3 protein is CASSPRGRLYEQYF. The CDR3 DNA follows: TGTGCCAGCAGCCCCAGGGGGAGGCTATACGAGCAGTACTTC.

A single count supports this clone. This sequence joins TRBV5-4 and TRBJ2-7, with no clear D. This CDR3 region has 19 residues. Looked up from germline, CDR1 is SGHNT and CDR2 is YYREEE (reference sequence). V shed 4 bases and J shed 0 bases, with 26 bases lying between them. For the CDR3, the DNA is TGTGCCAGCAGCCCGGTTGGAATCCCGGACCGTCATAGCTCCTACGAGCAGTACTTC. Residues: CASSPVGIPDRHSSYEQYF. The whole variable domain, remainder taken from reference TRBV5-4 and TRBJ2-7, is ETGVTQSPTHLIKTRGQQVTLRCSSQSGHNTVSWYQQALGQGPQFIFQYYREEENGRGNFPPRFSGLQFPNYSSELNVNALELDDSALYLCASSPVGIPDRHSSYEQYFGPGTRLTVT.

This chain uses TRBV7-9 with TRBJ2-5; D is ambiguous. CDR1 and CDR2 from the germline V gene are SEHNR and FQNEAQ (reference sequence). V was cut by 5 bases and J by 10 bases, with 8 bases left in between. The CDR3 runs to 10 residues. CDR3 sequence: CASSLDIQYF. The DNA of the CDR3 is TGTGCCAGCAGCCTTGACATCCAGTACTTC.

The chain recombines TRBV19 with TRBJ1-1, with no clear D. V dropped 11 bases and J dropped 0 bases, with 13 bases sitting between them. Germline CDR1 reads LNHDA; CDR2 reads SQIVND (reference sequence). This CDR3 contains 13 residues. The CDR3, as DNA: TGTGCCGTCACCGCGGGCATGAACACTGAAGCTTTCTTT. Its translation: CAVTAGMNTEAFF.

This sequence joins TRBV28 and TRBJ2-3; 8 bases map to TRBD2. Per germline, CDR1 MDHEN and CDR2 SYDVKM. After removal of 8 bases from V and 10 bases from J, the junction contained 20 bases not matched to a gene. This CDR3 comprises 16 residues. CDR3 region: CASPPTGTSKIGAQYF. The CDR3 DNA is TGTGCCAGCCCACCCACCGGGACTAGTAAGATTGGTGCGCAGTATTTT.

This chain joins TRBV30 and TRBJ1-4; D is unclear. V lost 3 bases, J lost 0 bases, and 14 bases lay in between. The germline gives CDR1 GTSNPN, CDR2 SVGIG (reference sequence). The CDR3 is 16 amino acids. The CDR3: CAWRPPRDATNEKLFF. In DNA, the CDR3 is TGTGCCTGGAGGCCCCCGCGAGATGCAACTAATGAAAAACTGTTTTTT.

J is TRBJ1-5 and V is TRBV28, with D unresolved. V was pared by 1 base and J by 3 bases, with 13 bases between. Germline V CDR1 and CDR2: MDHEN, SYDVKM. The CDR3 length is 16 residues. The CDR3 DNA follows: TGTGCCAGCAGTTTATCGGCAGGTCTCCTCAATCAGCCCCAGCATTTT. This encodes CASSLSAGLLNQPQHF.

This chain links TRBV7-8 with TRBJ2-7; 11 bases align to TRBD2. The length of the CDR3 is 18 residues. With V trimmed by 3 bases and J by 4 bases, 14 bases remained unmatched. Germline CDR1 and CDR2: SGHVS and FQNEAQ. The CDR3 nucleotides are TGTGCCAGCAGCTTTACCCCCTCACTAGCGGGGGCCAGATACGAGCAGTACTTC. Its protein product is CASSFTPSLAGARYEQYF.

This clone showed up just once. The chain couples TRBV7-9 to TRBJ1-2; possibly TRBD1 for D (6 bases). CDR3 size: 13 residues. V lost 3 bases, J lost 3 bases, and 8 bases lay in between. CDR1 SEHNR and CDR2 FQNEAQ come from the germline V gene (reference sequence). CDR3 sequence: CASSLGTYYGYTF. In nucleotides, the CDR3 is TGTGCCAGCAGCTTGGGGACATACTATGGCTACACCTTC.

V usage is TRBV4-2 and J usage is TRBJ1-5; D might be TRBD1 (5 bases). CDR3 length: 17 residues. Per the germline V gene, CDR1 is LGHNA and CDR2 is YNFKEQ. The V end lost 4 bases, the J end lost 4 bases, and 20 bases lay between the germline ends. This CDR3 is CASSPNGGTSLNQPQHF. CDR3 DNA sequence: TGTGCCAGCAGCCCCAATGGGGGGACCTCTCTTAATCAGCCCCAGCATTTT.

The CDR3 bases are TGTGCCAGCAGCCTATATCTCGTACAGGGTACAAACACCATATATTTT. It translates to CASSLYLVQGTNTIYF. The rearrangement links TRBV7-9 to TRBJ1-3, with D tentatively TRBD1 (6 bases). This CDR3 is 16 amino acids long. Germline-derived CDR1 and CDR2 are SEHNR and FQNEAQ (reference sequence). Trimming removed 5 bases at V and 6 bases at J, with 20 bases between.

The chain couples TRBV6-1 to TRBJ2-2; TRBD1 agrees at 8 bases. The CDR3 contains 16 residues. V lost 0 bases and J lost 6; bases outside the gene matches: 6. Germline CDR1 and CDR2: MNHNS and SASEGT. This CDR3 reads CASSEATGARAGELFF. CDR3 nucleotide sequence: TGTGCCAGCAGTGAAGCGACAGGGGCGCGGGCCGGGGAGCTGTTTTTT.

V usage is TRBV6-5 and J usage is TRBJ1-6; a possible D gene is TRBD1 (5 bases). The ends were cut back, 2 bases at V and 11 bases at J, with 13 bases in the middle. Germline lookup yields CDR1 MNHEY and CDR2 SVGAGI. The CDR3 contains 14 residues. The CDR3 reads CASSYIREGTPLHF. The CDR3, as DNA: TGTGCCAGCAGTTACATCCGGGAGGGGACACCCCTCCACTTT.